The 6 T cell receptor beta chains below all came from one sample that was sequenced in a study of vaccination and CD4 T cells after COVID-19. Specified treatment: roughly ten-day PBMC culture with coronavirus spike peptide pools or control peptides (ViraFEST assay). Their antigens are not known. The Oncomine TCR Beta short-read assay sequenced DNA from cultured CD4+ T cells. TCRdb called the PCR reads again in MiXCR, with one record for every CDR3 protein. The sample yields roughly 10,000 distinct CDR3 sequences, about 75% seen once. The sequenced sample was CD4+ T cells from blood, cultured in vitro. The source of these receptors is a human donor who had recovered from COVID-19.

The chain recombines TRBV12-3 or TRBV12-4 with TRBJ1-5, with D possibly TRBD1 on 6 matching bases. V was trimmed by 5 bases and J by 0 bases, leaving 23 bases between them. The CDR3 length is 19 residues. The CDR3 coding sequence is TGTGCCAGCAGTCCCGACAGGACTCGAGGCCCCGGTAGCAATCAGCCCCAGCATTTT. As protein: CASSPDRTRGPGSNQPQHF.

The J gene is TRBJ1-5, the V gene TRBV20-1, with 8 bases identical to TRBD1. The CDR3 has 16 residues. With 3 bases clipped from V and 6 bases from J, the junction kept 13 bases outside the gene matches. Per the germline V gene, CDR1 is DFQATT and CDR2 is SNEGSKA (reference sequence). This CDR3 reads CSASVAGGAWLQPQHF. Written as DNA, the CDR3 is TGCAGTGCTAGTGTGGCAGGGGGCGCCTGGCTTCAGCCCCAGCATTTT.

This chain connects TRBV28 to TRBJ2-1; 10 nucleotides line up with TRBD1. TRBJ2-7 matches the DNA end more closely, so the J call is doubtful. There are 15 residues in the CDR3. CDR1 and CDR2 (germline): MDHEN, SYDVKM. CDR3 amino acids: CASSSTGTGAYEQYF. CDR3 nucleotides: TGTGCCAGCAGTTCCACCGGGACAGGGGCCTACGAGCAGTACTTC.

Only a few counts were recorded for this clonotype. The CDR3 loop reads CASSYHMLNTEAFF. The CDR3 DNA is TGTGCCAGCAGTTATCATATGTTGAACACTGAAGCTTTCTTT. The chain carries TRBV6-2 or TRBV6-3 and TRBJ1-1; D is unresolved. The germline V and J ends were trimmed by 3 bases and 0 bases, with 8 bases remaining between them. In germline, CDR1 is MNHEY, CDR2 SVGEGT. The CDR3 consists of 14 residues.

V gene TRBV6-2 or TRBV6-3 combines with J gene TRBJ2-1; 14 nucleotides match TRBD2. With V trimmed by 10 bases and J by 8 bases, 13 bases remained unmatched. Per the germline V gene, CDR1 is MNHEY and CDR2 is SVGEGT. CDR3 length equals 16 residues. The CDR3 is CATLGTSGRAIHEQFF. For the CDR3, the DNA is TGTGCCACCCTAGGGACTAGCGGGAGAGCTATCCATGAGCAGTTCTTC.

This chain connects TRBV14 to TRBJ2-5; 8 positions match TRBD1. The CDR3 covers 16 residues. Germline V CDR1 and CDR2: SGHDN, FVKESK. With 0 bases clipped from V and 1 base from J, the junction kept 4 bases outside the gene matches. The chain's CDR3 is CASSQEGTGSQETQYF. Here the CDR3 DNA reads TGTGCCAGCAGCCAAGAGGGGACAGGTAGCCAAGAGACCCAGTACTTC.